This paragraph reports one T cell receptor beta chain. Its cognate antigen has yet to be identified. No base qualities exist here, and no much larger clone lies one base off it. The data are from a study of tumor-infiltrating lymphocytes in primary liver carcinoma (dated by TCRdb to the late 2010s). As for the study more broadly: The five patients, three men and two women aged 30 to 69 years, had hepatocellular carcinoma (four) or combined HCC and intrahepatic cholangiocarcinoma (one). TCRbeta repertoire sequencing covered about 35 specimens from 5 patients: 25 or so tumor regions, 5 adjacent noncancerous liver tissues and 5 peripheral blood samples. The 25 to 30 tumor region samples were profiled with Agilent mRNA microarrays so that TCRbeta repertoire diversity could be related to the local molecular phenotype. Tumors of the five patients were stage T1-T3 N0M0 with maximum diameters of roughly 4 to 11 cm. Samples yielded roughly 3.65 to 7.13 million productive TCRbeta reads; read depth did not differ significantly between tissue types. Technical replicate repertoires showed high reproducibility, with mean shared-clone rates near 0.89 and correlation coefficients above 0.95. The study combined TCRbeta repertoire sequencing, expression microarrays and whole-exome sequencing across five regions of each liver tumor, with adjacent normal tissue and blood.

The study at large found these results: Comparison of CD4+ and CD8+ T cell repertoires was precluded by the use of bulk unsorted samples. Only the TCR beta chain was sequenced, so true repertoire diversity is likely underestimated because unpaired alpha chains were not captured. Only about 8-25% of top clones were present in all five regions of a tumor, suggesting spatial heterogeneity of tumor-infiltrating T cells. The study included only four or five patients, and the authors note findings should be validated in a larger study. Compared with blood, tumors had a significantly larger share of the repertoire taken up by the top 250 clones (p = 0.039). Pairs of tumor regions showed greater repertoire overlap (mean around 36%) than tumor-adjacent pairs (about 17%) or tumor-blood pairs (approximately 15%), which is consistent with antigen-driven expansion.

Total RNA and DNA were co-extracted without cell sorting from around 20-30 mg of bulk tissue using the AllPrep DNA/RNA mini kit. Between November 2015 and March 2016, a handful of patients in China with histopathologically diagnosed primary liver carcinoma had surgical resection. At the time of sampling, the patients were treatment-naive and had chronic HBV infection. Each tumor was sampled at five spatially separated regions: the tumor centre plus the superior, inferior, left-lateral and right-lateral poles. More than 90% viable tumor cells were found by histology in every tumor sample. Each fresh piece of tumor and adjacent tissue was cut in two, with one half stored in RNAlater at -80 degrees C and the other half sent for histology. A constant-region primer and ProtoScript II reverse transcriptase were used to reverse-transcribe TCRbeta-specific cDNA from 500 ng total RNA. Construction of the TCRbeta libraries relied on three nested rounds of multiplex PCR, following a slightly modified ARM-PCR procedure. Multiplex TRBV1-TRBV30 forward primers and a Cbeta reverse primer were used in the first two PCR rounds, each of which was run for approximately 11 cycles. Sample barcodes and Illumina adapters were attached in a final 25-cycle PCR using Deep VentR polymerase. Before sequencing, amplicons of 200-500 bp were gel-purified using a QIAquick gel extraction kit. The TCRbeta amplicons were sequenced with 250-bp paired-end reads on an Illumina HiSeq 2500. Per the source publication's procedure: Reads were quality-trimmed with Trimmomatic v0.33, and paired reads were merged with FLASH v1.2.11 to recover full CDR3 sequences. MiGEC v1.2.1b assigned V, D and J germline segments to the rearranged TCRbeta sequences. Clonotype statistics, along with Shannon-Wiener diversity indices, were calculated using VDJtools v1.0.0. Except for diversity analysis, only each sample's 250 most abundant clonotypes were used in subsequent analyses to reduce sampling bias. Through fastp at Q25 and MiXCR, TCRdb rebuilt clones from the public reads, retaining in-frame beta chains. Each CDR3 protein appears once, grouped with its most common genes and DNA. None of the V and J calls come from the authors' own analysis; TCRdb made them. Present in this sample are tens of thousands of distinct CDR3 sequences, 65% to 80% of which were seen just once. The ten largest clonotypes hold less than 20% of the sample.

From a lookup of the germline V gene, CDR1 and CDR2 are MGHRA and YSYEKL. Trimming at the junction amounts to 4 bases on V and 6 bases on J, and the germline ends lie 16 bases apart. Reading from cysteine to phenylalanine, the CDR3 counts 16 amino acids. The retained sequence is limited to the CDR3, 48 bases, with the frame set at the first base. This clonotype was sampled from a man aged 35-49 years with primary liver carcinoma and hepatitis B virus infection. The receptor chain draws on TRBV4-1 and TRBJ1-6, with a weak D call of TRBD1 (5 bases match). The sequenced sample was liver tumor tissue from sampling region 1. The cell subset or site label of this sample denotes: tumor region T1, superior pole. CDR3 region: CASSLLQGESNSPLHF. The DNA reads TGCGCCAGCAGCCTCCTCCAGGGAGAGAGTAATTCACCCCTCCACTTT.